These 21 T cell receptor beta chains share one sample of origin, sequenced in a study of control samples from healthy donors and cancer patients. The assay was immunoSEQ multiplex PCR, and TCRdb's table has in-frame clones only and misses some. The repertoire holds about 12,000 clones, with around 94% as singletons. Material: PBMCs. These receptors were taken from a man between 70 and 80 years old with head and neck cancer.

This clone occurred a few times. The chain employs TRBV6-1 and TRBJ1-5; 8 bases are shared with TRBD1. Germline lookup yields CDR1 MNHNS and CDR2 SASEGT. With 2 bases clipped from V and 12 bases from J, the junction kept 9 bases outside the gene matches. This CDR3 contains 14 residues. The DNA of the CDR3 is TGTGCCAGCAGTGAAAACTGGGCCGGGACAGGCCAGCATTTT. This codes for CASSENWAGTGQHF.

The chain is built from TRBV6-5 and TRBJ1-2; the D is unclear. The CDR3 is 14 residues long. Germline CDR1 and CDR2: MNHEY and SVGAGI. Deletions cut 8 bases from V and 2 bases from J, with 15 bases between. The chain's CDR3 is CASLGGLPNYGYTF. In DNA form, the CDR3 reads TGTGCCAGCCTTGGTGGCTTACCCAACTATGGCTACACCTTC.

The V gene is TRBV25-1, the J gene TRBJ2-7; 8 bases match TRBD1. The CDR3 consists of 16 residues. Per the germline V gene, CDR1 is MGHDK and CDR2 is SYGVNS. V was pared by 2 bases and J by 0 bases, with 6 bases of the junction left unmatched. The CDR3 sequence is CASSEGGQGSSYEQYF. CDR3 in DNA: TGTGCCAGCAGTGAAGGAGGACAGGGTAGCTCCTACGAGCAGTACTTC.

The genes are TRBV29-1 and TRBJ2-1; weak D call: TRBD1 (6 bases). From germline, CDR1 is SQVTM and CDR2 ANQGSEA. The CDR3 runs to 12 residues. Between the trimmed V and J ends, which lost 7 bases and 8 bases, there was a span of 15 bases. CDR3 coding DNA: TGCAGCGGAAGACAGGCCCCCGATGAGCAGTTCTTC. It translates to CSGRQAPDEQFF.

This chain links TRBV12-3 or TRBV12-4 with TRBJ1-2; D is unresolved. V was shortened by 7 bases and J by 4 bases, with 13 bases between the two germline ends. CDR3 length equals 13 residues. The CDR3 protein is CASTFGRSYGYTF. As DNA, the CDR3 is TGTGCCAGCACTTTCGGACGGTCCTATGGCTACACCTTC.

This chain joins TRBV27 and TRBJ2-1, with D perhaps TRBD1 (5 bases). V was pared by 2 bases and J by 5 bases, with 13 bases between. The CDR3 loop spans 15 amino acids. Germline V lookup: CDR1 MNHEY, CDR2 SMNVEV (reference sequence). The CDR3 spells CASSLRGPTNNEQFF. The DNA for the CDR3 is TGTGCCAGCAGTTTAAGGGGCCCTACTAACAATGAGCAGTTCTTC.

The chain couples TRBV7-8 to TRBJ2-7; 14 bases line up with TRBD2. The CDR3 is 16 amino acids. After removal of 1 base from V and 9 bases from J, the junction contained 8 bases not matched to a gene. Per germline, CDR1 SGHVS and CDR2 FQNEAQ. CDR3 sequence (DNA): TGTGCCAGCAGCTTAGGGACTAGCGGGAGGTCCCTGAGGCAGTACTTC. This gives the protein CASSLGTSGRSLRQYF.

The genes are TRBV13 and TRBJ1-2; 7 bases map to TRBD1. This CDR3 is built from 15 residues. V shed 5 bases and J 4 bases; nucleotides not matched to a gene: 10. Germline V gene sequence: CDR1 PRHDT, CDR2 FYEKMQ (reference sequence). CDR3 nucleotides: TGTGCCAGCAGCCCCGTGGGGACAGACTTCTATGGCTACACCTTC. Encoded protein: CASSPVGTDFYGYTF.

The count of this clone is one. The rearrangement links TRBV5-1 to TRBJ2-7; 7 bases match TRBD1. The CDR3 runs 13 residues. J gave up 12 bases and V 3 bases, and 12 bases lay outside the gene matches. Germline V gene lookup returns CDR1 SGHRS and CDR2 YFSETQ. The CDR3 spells CASSSSTPGQWYF. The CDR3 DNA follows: TGCGCCAGCAGCTCATCAACCCCGGGACAGTGGTACTTC.

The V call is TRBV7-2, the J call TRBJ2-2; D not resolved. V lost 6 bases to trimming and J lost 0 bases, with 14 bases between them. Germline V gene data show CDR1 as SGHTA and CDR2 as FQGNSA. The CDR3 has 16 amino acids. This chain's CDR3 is CASSSRTAANTGELFF. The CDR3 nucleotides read TGTGCCAGCAGTTCCCGGACGGCTGCGAACACCGGGGAGCTGTTTTTT. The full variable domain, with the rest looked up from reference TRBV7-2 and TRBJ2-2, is GAGVSQSPSNKVTEKGKDVELRCDPISGHTALYWYRQSLGQGLEFLIYFQGNSAPDKSGLPSDRFSAERTGGSVSTLTIQRTQQEDSAVYLCASSSRTAANTGELFFGEGSRLTVL.

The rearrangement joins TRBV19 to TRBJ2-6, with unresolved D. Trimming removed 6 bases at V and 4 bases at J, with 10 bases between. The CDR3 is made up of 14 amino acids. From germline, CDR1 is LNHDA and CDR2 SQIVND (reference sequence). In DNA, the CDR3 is TGTGCCAGTAGCTTAACGGGCGGGGCCAACGTCCTGACTTTC. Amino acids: CASSLTGGANVLTF.

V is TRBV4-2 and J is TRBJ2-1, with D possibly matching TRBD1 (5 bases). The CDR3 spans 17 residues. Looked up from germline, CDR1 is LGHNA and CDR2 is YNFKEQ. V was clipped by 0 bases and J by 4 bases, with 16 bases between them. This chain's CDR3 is CASSQEGRQGSYNEQFF. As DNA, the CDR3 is TGTGCCAGCAGCCAAGAGGGTAGGCAGGGTAGTTACAATGAGCAGTTCTTC.

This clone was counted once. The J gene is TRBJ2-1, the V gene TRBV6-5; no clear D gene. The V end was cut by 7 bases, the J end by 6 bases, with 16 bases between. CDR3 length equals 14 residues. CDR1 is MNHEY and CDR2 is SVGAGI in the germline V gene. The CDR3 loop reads CASKSEWPSNEQFF. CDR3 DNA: TGTGCCAGCAAAAGCGAGTGGCCCTCCAATGAGCAGTTCTTC.

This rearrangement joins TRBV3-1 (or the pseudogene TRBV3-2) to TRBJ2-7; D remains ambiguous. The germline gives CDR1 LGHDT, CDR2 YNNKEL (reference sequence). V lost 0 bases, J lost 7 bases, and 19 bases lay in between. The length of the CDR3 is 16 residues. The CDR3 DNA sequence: TGTGCCAGCAGCCAAGATTCGGCAGGATGGGGTCGGGAGCAGTACTTC. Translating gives CASSQDSAGWGREQYF.

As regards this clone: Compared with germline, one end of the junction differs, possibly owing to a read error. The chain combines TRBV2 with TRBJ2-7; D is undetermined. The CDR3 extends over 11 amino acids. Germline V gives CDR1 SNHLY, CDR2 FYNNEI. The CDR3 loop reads CASSQAYEQYF. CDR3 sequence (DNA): TGTGCCAGCAGTCAAGCCTACGAGCAGTACTTC.

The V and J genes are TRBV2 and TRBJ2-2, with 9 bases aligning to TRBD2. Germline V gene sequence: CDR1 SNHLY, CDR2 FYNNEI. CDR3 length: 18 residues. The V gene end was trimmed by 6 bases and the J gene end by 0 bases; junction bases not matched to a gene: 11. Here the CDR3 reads CASSRRVAGATNTGELFF. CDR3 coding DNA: TGTGCCAGCAGCCGCCGGGTAGCGGGAGCGACGAACACCGGGGAGCTGTTTTTT.

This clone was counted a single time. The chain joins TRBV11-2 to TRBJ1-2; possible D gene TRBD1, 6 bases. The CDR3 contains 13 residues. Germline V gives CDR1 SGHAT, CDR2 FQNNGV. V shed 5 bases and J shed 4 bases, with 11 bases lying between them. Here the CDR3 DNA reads TGTGCCAGCAGCCTGGACAGAGGCTATGGCTACACCTTC. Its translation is CASSLDRGYGYTF. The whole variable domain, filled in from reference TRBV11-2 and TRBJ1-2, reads EAGVAQSPRYKIIEKRQSVAFWCNPISGHATLYWYQQILGQGPKLLIQFQNNGVVDDSQLPKDRFSAERLKGVDSTLKIQPAKLEDSAVYLCASSLDRGYGYTFGSGTRLTVV.

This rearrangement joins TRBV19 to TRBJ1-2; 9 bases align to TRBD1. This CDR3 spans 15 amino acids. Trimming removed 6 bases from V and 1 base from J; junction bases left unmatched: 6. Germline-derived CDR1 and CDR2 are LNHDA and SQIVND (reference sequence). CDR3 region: CASRADRGINYGYTF. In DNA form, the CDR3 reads TGTGCCAGTAGAGCTGACAGGGGGATTAACTATGGCTACACCTTC.

The CDR3: CASSPRAGGAINEQFF. CDR3 sequence (DNA): TGCGCCAGCAGCCCAAGGGCAGGAGGGGCAATCAATGAGCAGTTCTTC. J is TRBJ2-1 and V is TRBV4-1; a weak D match, TRBD2 (6 bases). This CDR3 comprises 16 residues. The ends were cut back, 4 bases at V and 6 bases at J, with 19 bases in the middle. The V gene's germline CDR1 is MGHRA and CDR2 YSYEKL.

CDR3 sequence (DNA): TGTGCCAGCAGTTTTTGGGACGAAGGGAAGCAGTACTTC. Residues: CASSFWDEGKQYF. The rearrangement links TRBV2 to TRBJ2-7; either TRBD1 or TRBD2 may supply D (5 bases each). The germline gives CDR1 SNHLY, CDR2 FYNNEI. Trimming stripped 5 bases from V and 8 bases from J, with 16 bases between. The CDR3 spans 13 residues.

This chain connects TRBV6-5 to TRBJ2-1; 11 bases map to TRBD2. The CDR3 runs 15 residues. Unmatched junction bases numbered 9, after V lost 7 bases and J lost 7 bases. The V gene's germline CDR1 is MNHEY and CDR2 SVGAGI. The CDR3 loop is CASTMSTSGVNEQFF. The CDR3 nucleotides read TGTGCCAGCACAATGTCGACTAGCGGGGTGAATGAGCAGTTCTTC.